The sequence of this T cell receptor beta chain was determined in a study of T cell changes during pregnancy in multiple sclerosis. The repertoire was sequenced with immunoSEQ multiplex PCR; TCRdb's copy has only in-frame clones and lacks some. The sample holds just under 65,000 clones; roughly 88% are singletons and the top ten take about 2%. The J segment lost 6 bases and the V segment lost 3 bases, leaving 10 bases of the junction unmatched. The CDR3 is 15 residues long. Germline CDR1 is SGHRS and CDR2 is YFSETQ. V and J are TRBV5-1 and TRBJ1-2, with 8 bases aligning to TRBD1. Sequencing was performed on peripheral blood, taken in the second trimester of pregnancy. The sequence derives from a female donor in good health, enrolled as a control in a pregnancy study. Written as DNA, the CDR3 is TGCGCCAGCAGCTCGGGGGGCAGGGGGCTTGATGGCTACACCTTC. Protein sequence: CASSSGGRGLDGYTF.